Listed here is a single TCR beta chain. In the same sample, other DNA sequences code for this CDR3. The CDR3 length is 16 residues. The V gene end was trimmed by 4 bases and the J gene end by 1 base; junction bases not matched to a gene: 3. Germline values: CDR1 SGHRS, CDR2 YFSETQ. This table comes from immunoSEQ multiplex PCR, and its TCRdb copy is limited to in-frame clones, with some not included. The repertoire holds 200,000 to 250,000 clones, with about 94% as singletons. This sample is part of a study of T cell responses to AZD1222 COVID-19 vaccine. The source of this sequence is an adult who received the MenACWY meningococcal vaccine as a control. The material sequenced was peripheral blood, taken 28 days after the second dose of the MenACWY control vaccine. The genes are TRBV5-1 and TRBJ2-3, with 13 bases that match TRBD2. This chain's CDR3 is CASSAGLAGGTDTQYF. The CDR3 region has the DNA TGCGCCAGCAGCGCCGGACTAGCGGGGGGCACAGATACGCAGTATTTT.